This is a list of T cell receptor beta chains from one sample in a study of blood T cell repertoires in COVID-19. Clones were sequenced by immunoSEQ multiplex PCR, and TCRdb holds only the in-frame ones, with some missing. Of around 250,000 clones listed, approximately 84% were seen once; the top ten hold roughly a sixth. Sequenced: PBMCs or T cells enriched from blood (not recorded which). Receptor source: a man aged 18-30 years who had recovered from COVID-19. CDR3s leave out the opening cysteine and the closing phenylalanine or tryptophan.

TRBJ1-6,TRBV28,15,ASSPSWGQGENSPLH
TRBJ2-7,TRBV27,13,ASMGWDRGTYEQY
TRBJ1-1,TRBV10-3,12,AISGRPGDTEAF
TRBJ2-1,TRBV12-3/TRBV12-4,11,ASSAQLGQLQF
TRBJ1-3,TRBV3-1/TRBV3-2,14,ASSQGDRITGNTIY
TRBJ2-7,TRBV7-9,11,ASSPSRTPLQY
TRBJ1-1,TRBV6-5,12,ASYYTGPNTEAF
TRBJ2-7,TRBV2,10,ASSRDSHEQY
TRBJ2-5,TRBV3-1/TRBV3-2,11,ASSLGGRETQY
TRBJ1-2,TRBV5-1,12,ASSWDSLNYGYT